This TCR beta chain originates from a study of Tregs in tolerant kidney transplant recipients (dated by TCRdb to about 2019). Describing the broader study: The study used TCRbeta sequencing to identify donor-specific regulatory T cells before combined kidney and bone marrow transplantation, then tracked those cells after transplant. Broad study findings and their caveats: For some patients the PCR primers changed over time, which made it impossible to compare the samples from those patients at the nucleotide level. Expanding Tregs with activated donor B cells appeared to identify the most biologically relevant and donor-specific TCRbeta repertoire. Because the study included only a small number of patients, the results must be confirmed in larger populations and under other immunosuppression protocols. In tolerant patients, donor-specific Tregs expanded more than Tregs overall, which suggests antigen-driven rather than nonspecific expansion. Biological reproducibility was not directly assessed, although technical replication error appeared to be minimal.

As for this clone: It has no known antigen specificity. No qualities accompany the bases; no much larger clone lies one base away.

This specimen's time point label, interpreted: 6 months after combined kidney and bone marrow transplant. Transplants used related donors with nonmyeloablative bone marrow transplantation; mixed chimerism was transient in the human trials. Unstimulated Tregs (CD4+CD25+CD127-), CD4+ non-Tregs (CD4+CD25-), CD4 and CD8 cells were FACS-sorted from thawed PBMCs. A few combined kidney and bone marrow transplant recipients from the ITN036ST trial were included as patients, and samples were available only from these trial subjects. Healthy control blood was processed by Ficoll density gradient to PBMCs and cryopreserved; patient PBMCs were collected before and after transplant. From cysteine to phenylalanine, the CDR3 is 14 amino acids long. Only CDR3 DNA remains: 42 bases, in frame from the first base. CDR1 and CDR2, per the germline V gene (reference sequence), are MNHNY and SVGAGI. Germline trimming: 8 bases from V, 2 bases from J; junction bases outside gene matches: 3.

Genomic DNA was extracted from sorted cells with the QIAGEN DNeasy Blood and Tissue Kit for TCRbeta CDR3 sequencing. High-throughput TCRbeta CDR3 sequencing, including PCR amplification with bias correction and internal controls, was performed commercially through immunoSEQ. As for the original processing: Unique productive TCRbeta sequences were defined by CDR3 nucleotide sequence where primers matched, otherwise by CDR3 amino acid sequence with Vbeta and Jbeta genes. Sorting error was corrected by removing sequences shared between sorted populations at a frequency ratio of 2:1 or less, and the remaining shared sequences were assigned to the higher population. Donor-reactive sequences were defined as at least 5-fold expanded in CFSE-low cells versus unstimulated cells, with frequency of at least 0.01% in CFSE-low cells. Repertoire divergence was quantified by Jensen-Shannon divergence calculated from the top 100 TCRbeta sequences ranked by frequency. For any sample with multiple sequencing runs, sorting error was corrected in each run separately before the runs were pooled. TCRdb took over this immuneACCESS table, retaining in-frame rearrangements with V and J assigned. Such tables are incomplete; in checked studies, under half of the missing clones stem from an unresolved V gene, and the remainder is unexplained. V and J calls and clone size are copied from that table; D and trimming were computed from the DNA. Here the sample has approximately 60,000 clones; around 87% occur a single time. 3.8% of the sample rests with the top ten.

The chain couples TRBV6-6 to TRBJ1-5; the junction holds 10 bases that match TRBD1. The sequences come from CD4+ T cells from blood (PBMCs), collected 6 months after the transplant. This receptor was identified in a human patient who received a combined kidney and bone marrow transplant. It is possible that, after a transplant, some T cells come from the graft donor. The DNA is as follows: TGTGCCAGCGGGACAGGGGCTGGCAATCAGCCCCAGCATTTT. Translated, this gives CASGTGAGNQPQHF.